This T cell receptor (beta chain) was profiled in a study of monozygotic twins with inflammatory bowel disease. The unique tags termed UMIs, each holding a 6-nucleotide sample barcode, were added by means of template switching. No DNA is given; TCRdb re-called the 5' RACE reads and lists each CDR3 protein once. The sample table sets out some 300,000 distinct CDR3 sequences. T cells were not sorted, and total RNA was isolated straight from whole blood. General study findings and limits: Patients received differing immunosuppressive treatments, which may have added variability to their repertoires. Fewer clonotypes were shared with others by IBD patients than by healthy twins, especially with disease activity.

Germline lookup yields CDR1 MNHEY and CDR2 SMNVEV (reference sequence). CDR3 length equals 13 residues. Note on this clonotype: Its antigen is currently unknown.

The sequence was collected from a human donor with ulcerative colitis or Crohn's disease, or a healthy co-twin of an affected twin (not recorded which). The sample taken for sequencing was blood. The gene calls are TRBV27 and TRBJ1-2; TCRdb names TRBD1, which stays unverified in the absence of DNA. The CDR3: CASSFRQGGGYTF.